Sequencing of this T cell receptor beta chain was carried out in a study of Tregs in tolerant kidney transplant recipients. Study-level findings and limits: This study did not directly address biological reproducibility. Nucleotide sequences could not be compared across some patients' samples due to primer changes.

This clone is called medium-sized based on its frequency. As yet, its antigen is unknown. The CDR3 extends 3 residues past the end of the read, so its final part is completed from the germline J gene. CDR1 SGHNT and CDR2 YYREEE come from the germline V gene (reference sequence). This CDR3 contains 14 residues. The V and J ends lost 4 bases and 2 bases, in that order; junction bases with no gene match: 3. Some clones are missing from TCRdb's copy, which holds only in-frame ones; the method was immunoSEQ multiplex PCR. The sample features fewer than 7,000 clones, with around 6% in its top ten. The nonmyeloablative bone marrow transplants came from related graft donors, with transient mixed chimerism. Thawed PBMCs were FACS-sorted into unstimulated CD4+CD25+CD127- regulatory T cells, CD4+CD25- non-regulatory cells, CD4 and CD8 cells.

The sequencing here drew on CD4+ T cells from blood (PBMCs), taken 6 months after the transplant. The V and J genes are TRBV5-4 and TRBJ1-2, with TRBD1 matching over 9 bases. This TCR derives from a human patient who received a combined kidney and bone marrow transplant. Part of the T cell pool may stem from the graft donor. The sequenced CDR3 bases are TGTGCCAGCAGCCCTGGACAGGGGAACTATGGC. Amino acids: CASSPGQGNYG. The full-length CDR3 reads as CASSPGQGNYGYTF.